The source of this T cell receptor beta chain is a study of shared clonotypes between healthy human individuals. At the level of the study: Plates per donor: three CD4 naive, three CD4 memory, two CD8 naive, one CD8 memory.

Germline CDR1 and CDR2: MNHNS and SASEGT. The CDR3 runs 17 residues. Naivety among CD8 cells was defined by CD45RO negativity and positive CCR7 selection, thereby excluding terminally differentiated effector memory CD45RA+ cells. Donors, healthy HIV-negative adults, lacked recent acute infections or vaccinations. Generated by immunoSEQ multiplex PCR, the TCRdb table keeps only in-frame clones and is missing some. The table has about 2,200,000 clones, 90% to 95% seen once. About this clone: No antigen is known for it. One end of the junction fails to match germline, which may point to a read error.

Study-wide findings and caveats: Sequencing depth was expected to influence donor clonotype sharing. Shared clonotypes across all four donors exceeded non-shared ones in generation probability.

Sequenced input: naive CD8+ T cells from PBMCs. The clonotype comes from a man between 18 and 29 years old in good health. Some clones in this sample may be carry-over from other donors' samples. The gene calls are TRBV6-1 and TRBJ1-1, with 7 bases matching TRBD1. The CDR3 loop reads CAISESGGQRMNTEAFF. Written as DNA, the CDR3 is TGTGCCATCAGTGAGTCTGGGGGACAGCGAATGAACACTGAAGCTTTCTTT.